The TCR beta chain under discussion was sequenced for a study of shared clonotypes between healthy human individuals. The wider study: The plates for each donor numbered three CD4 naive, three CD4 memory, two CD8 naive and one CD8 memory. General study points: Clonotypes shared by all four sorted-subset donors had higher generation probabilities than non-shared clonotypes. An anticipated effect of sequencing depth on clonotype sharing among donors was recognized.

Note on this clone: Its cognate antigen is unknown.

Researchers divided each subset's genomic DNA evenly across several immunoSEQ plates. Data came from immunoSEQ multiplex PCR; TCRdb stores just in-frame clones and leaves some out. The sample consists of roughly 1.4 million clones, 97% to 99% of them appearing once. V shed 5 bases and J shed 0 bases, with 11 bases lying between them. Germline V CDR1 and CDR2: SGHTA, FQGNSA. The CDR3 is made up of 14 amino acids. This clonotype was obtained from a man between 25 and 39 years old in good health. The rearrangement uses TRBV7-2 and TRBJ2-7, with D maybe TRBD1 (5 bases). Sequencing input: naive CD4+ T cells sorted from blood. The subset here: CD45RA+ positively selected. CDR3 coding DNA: TGTGCCAGCAGCAGACAGTCCTACTCCTACGAGCAGTACTTC. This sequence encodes CASSRQSYSYEQYF.